The next 19 T cell receptor beta chains were all read from a single sample in a study of blood T cells in healthy people across ages. For the second PCR, which ran for about 6 to 11 cycles, a sample-barcoded 5' primer and a J-beta primer mix were used. TCRdb redid the calling of the 5' RACE reads with MiXCR, one entry per CDR3 protein. The sample has about 930,000 distinct CDR3 sequences; 25% to 35% are singletons. The same sample was also used in a study of T cells of mothers and their children.

The sample consisted of blood. The receptors were sampled from a woman in her thirties or forties in good health.

This chain links TRBV7-9 with TRBJ2-3; D is unresolved. Trimming stripped 5 bases from V and 3 bases from J, with 9 bases between. The CDR3 totals 13 residues. Germline-derived CDR1 and CDR2 are SEHNR and FQNEAQ (reference sequence). In DNA, the CDR3 is TGTGCCAGCAGCGACGGTCTAACAGATACGCAGTATTTT. This codes for CASSDGLTDTQYF.

V is TRBV7-9 and J is TRBJ2-1; 9 bases align to TRBD1. The germline V gene has CDR1 SEHNR and CDR2 FQNEAQ (reference sequence). Unmatched junction bases numbered 8, after V lost 5 bases and J lost 9 bases. The CDR3 consists of 14 residues. For the CDR3, the DNA is TGTGCCAGCAGCGCCCGGGACAGGGAGACTGAGCAGTTCTTC. This encodes CASSARDRETEQFF. The whole variable domain, filled in from reference TRBV7-9 and TRBJ2-1, reads DTGVSQNPRHKITKRGQNVTFRCDPISEHNRLYWYRQTLGQGPEFLTYFQNEAQLEKSRLLSDRFSAERPKGSFSTLEIQRTEQGDSAMYLCASSARDRETEQFFGPGTRLTVL.

In its sample, this clonotype was seen many times. J is TRBJ1-2 and V is TRBV7-2; D unclear. Germline CDR1 reads SGHTA; CDR2 reads FQGNSA. Trimming took off 0 bases at V and 6 bases at J, with 14 bases between the two ends. CDR3 length: 15 amino acids. CDR3 DNA: TGTGCCAGCAGCTTAGCCCCGACGCTGTCCGATGGCTACACCTTC. Translating gives CASSLAPTLSDGYTF.

The sample holds a few counts of this clonotype. As DNA, the CDR3 is TGCAGTGCTAGAGGCGGGTCGGGCAATCAGCCCCAGCATTTT. Residues: CSARGGSGNQPQHF. The V and J genes are TRBV20-1 and TRBJ1-5, with unresolved D. Germline loops: CDR1 DFQATT, CDR2 SNEGSKA (reference sequence). This CDR3 region has 14 residues. The ends were cut back, 1 base at V and 2 bases at J, with 9 bases in the middle.

This clonotype showed up just a few times. V gene TRBV3-1 combines with J gene TRBJ1-1, with 8 bases that match TRBD1. Looked up from germline, CDR1 is LGHDT and CDR2 is YNNKEL (reference sequence). Germline trimming cut 6 bases from V and 3 bases from J; bases unmatched to any gene: 12. The length of the CDR3 is 16 residues. In nucleotides, the CDR3 is TGTGCCAGCAGACTCCAGGGGGCAGGTGGAGACACTGAAGCTTTCTTT. Translated, it gives CASRLQGAGGDTEAFF.

Regarding this clonotype: It is likely a read error, because the conserved phenylalanine at the end of the CDR3 is missing. V is TRBV11-2 and J is TRBJ2-4, with D tentatively TRBD1 (6 bases). The end of the DNA is better explained by TRBJ2-7, so the J call may be wrong. Germline CDR1 SGHAT, CDR2 FQNNGV. CDR3 length: 13 amino acids. This CDR3 reads CASSSTQGYEQYC. The CDR3 DNA follows: TGTGCCAGCAGCTCTACACAGGGCTACGAGCAGTACTGC.

This clonotype has a single count. The chain has TRBV6-4 and TRBJ2-4; D might be TRBD2 (6 bases). The CDR3 has 15 amino acids. V was trimmed by 2 bases and J by 13 bases, leaving 21 bases between them. Germline CDR1 MRHNA, CDR2 SNTAGT. The CDR3 region is CASSDRMTRGNEQYF. CDR3 bases: TGTGCCAGCAGTGACCGTATGACTAGGGGTAATGAGCAGTACTTC.

In this sample, this clonotype turned up a few times. This chain connects TRBV10-3 to TRBJ2-2, with D hard to call. V shed 2 bases and J shed 2 bases, with 6 bases lying between them. The germline gives CDR1 ENHRY, CDR2 SYGVKD. The CDR3 runs to 14 residues. The CDR3 bases are TGTGCCATCAGTGAGGGATCCAACACCGGGGAGCTGTTTTTT. This gives the protein CAISEGSNTGELFF.

The chain employs TRBV11-2 and TRBJ2-5; no firm D call. The ends were cut back, 0 bases at V and 9 bases at J, with 17 bases in the middle. The CDR3 spans 15 residues. Germline V lookup: CDR1 SGHAT, CDR2 FQNNGV. CDR3 DNA: TGTGCCAGCAGCTTAGATCGGTACAGCCACGAGGCCCAGTACTTC. Amino acids: CASSLDRYSHEAQYF.

In its sample, this clonotype was seen once. The genes are TRBV19 and TRBJ2-5, with D maybe TRBD2 (5 bases). The germline gives CDR1 LNHDA, CDR2 SQIVND (reference sequence). Trimming took off 6 bases at V and 2 bases at J, with 13 bases between the two ends. The CDR3 sequence is 14 residues long. The DNA of the CDR3 is TGTGCCAGTAGCTCAAGGTCGGGGCAAGAGACCCAGTACTTC. This translates into CASSSRSGQETQYF.

The chain joins TRBV2 to TRBJ2-5, with TRBD2 identical over 7 bases. In germline, CDR1 is SNHLY, CDR2 FYNNEI. With V trimmed by 6 bases and J by 5 bases, 3 bases remained unmatched. CDR3 size: 12 residues. The CDR3 loop reads CASSGRLETQYF. CDR3 coding DNA: TGTGCCAGCAGCGGGAGGTTGGAGACCCAGTACTTC.

The genes are TRBV20-1 and TRBJ1-1; tentative D call: TRBD1 (5 bases). CDR1 DFQATT and CDR2 SNEGSKA come from the germline V gene (reference sequence). The CDR3 runs to 11 residues. CDR3 protein: CSLTGVPEAFF. The CDR3 DNA sequence: TGCAGCCTAACAGGCGTACCTGAAGCTTTCTTT.

The sample holds many counts of this clonotype. This rearrangement joins TRBV20-1 to TRBJ1-2; 7 bases fit TRBD1. The CDR3 totals 14 residues. V shed 5 bases and J 3 bases; nucleotides not matched to a gene: 9. CDR1 and CDR2 (germline): DFQATT, SNEGSKA (reference sequence). CDR3 sequence: CSAHGQAKDYGYTF. CDR3 nucleotides: TGCAGTGCTCACGGACAGGCGAAAGACTATGGCTACACCTTC.

This chain's CDR3 is CASSPREGAQVIQYF. The CDR3 region has the DNA TGCGCCAGCAGCCCCCGGGAGGGGGCCCAGGTGATCCAGTACTTC. The chain employs TRBV4-1 and TRBJ2-7; D possibly corresponds to TRBD2 (8 bases). Trimming shortened V by 4 bases and J by 10 bases, and 23 bases separated the two germline ends. This CDR3 has 15 amino acids. Germline assignment: CDR1 MGHRA and CDR2 YSYEKL.

This clonotype turned up a few times. V is TRBV6-5 and J is TRBJ1-2; no firm D call. V lost 1 base and J 2 bases, leaving 5 bases between the germline ends. This CDR3 is 13 amino acids long. Germline V gives CDR1 MNHEY, CDR2 SVGAGI. CDR3 protein: CASSYLQNYGYTF. In nucleotides, the CDR3 is TGTGCCAGCAGTTACTTGCAGAACTATGGCTACACCTTC.

V and J are TRBV5-1 and TRBJ1-5; no definite D call. The CDR3 consists of 13 residues. V lost 4 bases to trimming and J lost 9 bases, with 14 bases between them. The germline CDR1 and CDR2 sequences are SGHRS and YFSETQ. The CDR3: CASSHDSDAPQHF. In nucleotides, the CDR3 is TGCGCCAGCAGCCACGACTCCGACGCGCCCCAGCATTTT.

This clonotype has ten or more counts. This chain uses TRBV7-9 with TRBJ2-7; D perhaps matches TRBD1 (6 bases). CDR3 length: 16 amino acids. Trimming took 1 base from V and 2 from J, leaving 15 bases between them. Germline assignment: CDR1 SEHNR and CDR2 FQNEAQ (reference sequence). The CDR3: CASSLGQGQPPYEQYF. The CDR3 nucleotides read TGTGCCAGCAGCTTAGGGCAGGGACAACCACCCTACGAGCAGTACTTC.

This chain links TRBV20-1 with TRBJ1-5; D unclear. V shed 4 bases and J shed 4 bases, with 20 bases lying between them. Looked up from germline, CDR1 is DFQATT and CDR2 is SNEGSKA (reference sequence). The CDR3 totals 16 residues. This chain's CDR3 is CSAITWGRGMNQPQHF. CDR3 DNA: TGCAGTGCTATCACCTGGGGTCGCGGCATGAATCAGCCCCAGCATTTT.

As concerns this clonotype: A read error may explain this, as a much larger clone is one base away. This chain uses TRBV7-9 with TRBJ2-7; 9 nucleotides match TRBD1. The CDR3 spans 15 residues. Germline V gene sequence: CDR1 SEHNR, CDR2 FQNEAQ (reference sequence). The CDR3 coding sequence is TGTGCCAGCAGCAACGTCGGGGACAGGGCGTACGGGCAGTACTTC. Translated, it gives CASSNVGDRAYGQYF. Full variable domain (outside the CDR3, taken from reference TRBV7-9 and TRBJ2-7): DTGVSQNPRHKITKRGQNVTFRCDPISEHNRLYWYRQTLGQGPEFLTYFQNEAQLEKSRLLSDRFSAERPKGSFSTLEIQRTEQGDSAMYLCASSNVGDRAYGQYFGPGTRLTVT.